The following is a TCR beta chain sequence with its context. Its target is not known. At one of its ends the junction is not consistent with the germline gene, which may arise from a read error. Combining a sample-barcoded 5' primer with a J-beta primer mix, a second PCR ran for about 6 to 11 cycles. A single record per CDR3 protein comes from TCRdb applying MiXCR to the 5' RACE reads. Altogether 1.5 million to 2 million distinct CDR3 sequences are present, over 25% being singletons, with the ten largest covering about 8%. These data originate in a study of blood T cells in healthy people across ages. Points from the study as a whole: TCR beta diversity per million T cells fell roughly linearly with age.

The CDR3 consists of 15 residues. Germline CDR1 is SGHKS and CDR2 is YYEKEE (reference sequence). V and J are TRBV5-5 and TRBJ1-5, with 7 bases matching TRBD1. Material for sequencing was blood. The TCR comes from a woman aged 25 to 39 in good health. The CDR3 DNA sequence: TGTGCCAGCAGCCCAGCGACAGGGAGCAGTCAGCCCCAGCATTTT. This encodes CASSPATGSSQPQHF. Together with reference TRBV5-5 and TRBJ1-5, the CDR3 gives the full variable domain: DAGVTQSPTHLIKTRGQQVTLRCSPISGHKSVSWYQQVLGQGPQFIFQYYEKEERGRGNFPDRFSARQFPNYSSELNVNALLLGDSALYLCASSPATGSSQPQHFGDGTRLSIL.